A selection of T cell receptor beta chains follows, all from one sample in a study of CD8 T cells in Susac syndrome. TCRdb analysed the immunoSEQ multiplex PCR reads with MiXCR anew, one entry per CDR3 protein. The table records tens of thousands of distinct CDR3 sequences, roughly 96% of them present only once. The sequenced sample was CD8+ T cells from PBMCs. The receptors shown here come from a human donor with Susac syndrome. The CDR3 runs from the conserved cysteine through the conserved F or W. The order of the fields is clone size, V gene, D gene, J gene, CDR3 DNA, CDR3 protein. D genes are given only for firm matches. Clone size is stated in some rows and not others, as once, few, many or a class when expanded.

>.|TRBV7-9|.|TRBJ2-1
TGTGCCAGCAGCTTAGGTCCGGGACCCTACAATGAGCAGTTCTTC
CASSLGPGPYNEQFF
>.|TRBV5-1|.|TRBJ2-1
TGCGCCAGCAGCTCCCAGGCTAACAATGAGCAGTTCTTC
CASSSQANNEQFF
>once|TRBV29-1|.|TRBJ2-5
TGCAGCGTCGAGGGCAACCAAGAGACCCAGTACTTC
CSVEGNQETQYF
>.|TRBV29-1|.|TRBJ1-3
TGCAGCGTTGAAGGAGGGACTGGAAACACCATATATTTT
CSVEGGTGNTIYF
>.|TRBV12-3/TRBV12-4|.|TRBJ2-2
TGTGCCAGCAGTTTAGACGGAACCGGGGAGCTGTTTTTT
CASSLDGTGELFF
>.|TRBV7-9|.|TRBJ1-5
TGTGCCAGCAGCCCGTCACGGGGGGAAGACAATCAGCCCCAGCATTTT
CASSPSRGEDNQPQHF
>.|TRBV30|.|TRBJ1-3
TGTGCCTGGAAACTGAGCTCTGGAAACACCATATATTTT
CAWKLSSGNTIYF
>.|TRBV5-1|TRBD1|TRBJ1-6
TGCGCCAGCAGCTACCGGGACAGTACGGATTCACCCCTCCACTTT
CASSYRDSTDSPLHF
>.|TRBV11-2|.|TRBJ2-7
TGTGCCAGCAGCCCAGGGTTTAAGTCCTACGAGCAGTACTTC
CASSPGFKSYEQYF
>.|TRBV18|.|TRBJ1-5
TGTGCCAGCTCACCCTCGAGCAATCAGCCCCAGCATTTT
CASSPSSNQPQHF
>.|TRBV28|.|TRBJ2-1
TGTGCCAGCAGCCCAGGATGGGAGCAGTTCTTC
CASSPGWEQFF
>.|TRBV11-2|.|TRBJ2-2
TGTGCCAGCAGCTTCCCCGGGACCGCGAACACCGGGGAGCTGTTTTTT
CASSFPGTANTGELFF
>.|TRBV7-2|.|TRBJ2-3
TGTGCCAGCAGGGATCGAGGGATCACAGATACGCAGTATTTT
CASRDRGITDTQYF
>once|TRBV15|TRBD2|TRBJ2-2
TGTGCCACCAGCAACGCGGGGGGGCGTGCCGGGGAGCTGTTTTTT
CATSNAGGRAGELFF
>.|TRBV28|TRBD1|TRBJ1-2
TGTGCCAGCAGTCTAGGACAGGGCTGGGGTGGCTACACCTTC
CASSLGQGWGGYTF
>.|TRBV2|.|TRBJ2-7
TGTGCCAGCAGTGACTCCCAGGTGGCCTTAATGGAGCAGTACTTC
CASSDSQVALMEQYF
>once|TRBV4-1|TRBD1|TRBJ1-2
TGCGCCAGCAGCCATTCCATAACCGGGACAGGGGGCAATGGCTACACCTTC
CASSHSITGTGGNGYTF
>.|TRBV12-3/TRBV12-4|TRBD1|TRBJ2-1
TGTGCCAGCAGTTTATCTGGGACAGGGGCCACCTACAATGAGCAGTTCTTC
CASSLSGTGATYNEQFF
>.|TRBV11-2|.|TRBJ2-5
TGTGCCAGCAGCCCCGGGGCCCAAGAGACCCAGTACTTC
CASSPGAQETQYF
>.|TRBV20-1|.|TRBJ2-3
TGCAGTGCTAGAGAGACAGGAGCGGGGACCGACACAGATACGCAGTATTTT
CSARETGAGTDTDTQYF
>.|TRBV15|.|TRBJ2-6
TGTGCCACCAGCAGCCTAAGCAGGGGCTCGGCCAACGTCCTGACTTTC
CATSSLSRGSANVLTF
>.|TRBV3-1|.|TRBJ2-7
TGTGCCAGCAGCCAAGATTTGGGGGGCGCCCCCTACGAGCAGTACTTC
CASSQDLGGAPYEQYF
>.|TRBV6-6|.|TRBJ2-1
TGTGCCAGCAGCCCGGCTGGGCCACCCATATACAATGAGCAGTTCTTC
CASSPAGPPIYNEQFF
>.|TRBV30|TRBD1|TRBJ1-2
TGTGCCTGGAGTGTAAACAGGGGTGGCTACACCTTC
CAWSVNRGGYTF
>.|TRBV13|TRBD1|TRBJ2-7
TGTGCCAGCAGCTCTGGGACAGTCTACGAGCAGTACTTC
CASSSGTVYEQYF
>.|TRBV6-2/TRBV6-3|.|TRBJ2-7
TGTGCCAGCAGTCCGAGTAGGACAGTCCCCCGCGAGCAGTACTTC
CASSPSRTVPREQYF
>.|TRBV10-3|.|TRBJ1-3
TGTGCCATCAGTGAGGGGCCGGCGGGCATATATTTT
CAISEGPAGIYF
>.|TRBV25-1|.|TRBJ2-3
TGTGCCAGCAGTGAATGGGTGGCGAGCACAGATACGCAGTATTTT
CASSEWVASTDTQYF
>.|TRBV6-5|.|TRBJ1-5
TGTGCCAGCAGTTACTCGCGTGGAGTCAGGTCGTCCCGGGGCAATCAGCCCCAGCATTTT
CASSYSRGVRSSRGNQPQHF
>once|TRBV15|.|TRBJ1-3
TGTGCCACCAGCAGAGGTTGGAGCACCATGTCTGGAAACACCATATATTTT
CATSRGWSTMSGNTIYF
>.|TRBV7-8|.|TRBJ2-1
TGTGCCACCAGGTGGAGCAGGGGACATGGGGAGCAGTTCTTC
CATRWSRGHGEQFF
>.|TRBV6-5|TRBD1|TRBJ1-2
TGTGCCAGCAGCAGGGACAGGGCTTATGGCTACACCTTC
CASSRDRAYGYTF
>.|TRBV3-1|TRBD1|TRBJ1-2
TGTGCCAGCAGCCTAACGGGACAGGATTGGGCCGGAGGCTACACCTTC
CASSLTGQDWAGGYTF
>.|TRBV12-3/TRBV12-4|.|TRBJ1-2
TGTGCCAGCAGTTTCCAGGGGATAGCCTATGGCTACACCTTC
CASSFQGIAYGYTF
>.|TRBV19|TRBD1|TRBJ1-2
TGTGCCTGTCAGGGGGTTAACCATGGCTACACCTTC
CACQGVNHGYTF
>.|TRBV9|.|TRBJ2-7
TGTGCCAGCAGCCCCGGACGCAACTCCTACGAGCAGTACTTC
CASSPGRNSYEQYF
>.|TRBV5-1|.|TRBJ1-1
TGCGCCAGCAGCACCAGGAGTCAGTCGAACACTGAAGCTTTCTTT
CASSTRSQSNTEAFF
>.|TRBV5-6|.|TRBJ2-7
TGTGCCAGCAGTCAGGGACCTCTCTACGAGCAGTACTTC
CASSQGPLYEQYF
>.|TRBV5-6|TRBD1|TRBJ2-7
TGTGCCAGCAGCCCGTGGTGGACAGGGGGCACGGAAGAGCAGTACTTC
CASSPWWTGGTEEQYF
>.|TRBV27|.|TRBJ2-1
TGTGCCAGCAGTGGAATACCCACAGGGTTCGCCTACAATGAGCAGTTCTTC
CASSGIPTGFAYNEQFF
>.|TRBV29-1|TRBD1|TRBJ2-1
TGCAGCGGAAACGACAGGGGAACCTACAATGAGCAGTTCTTC
CSGNDRGTYNEQFF
>.|TRBV20-1|.|TRBJ2-7
TGCAGTGCCTACAGTACCCACTCCTACGAGCAGTACTTC
CSAYSTHSYEQYF